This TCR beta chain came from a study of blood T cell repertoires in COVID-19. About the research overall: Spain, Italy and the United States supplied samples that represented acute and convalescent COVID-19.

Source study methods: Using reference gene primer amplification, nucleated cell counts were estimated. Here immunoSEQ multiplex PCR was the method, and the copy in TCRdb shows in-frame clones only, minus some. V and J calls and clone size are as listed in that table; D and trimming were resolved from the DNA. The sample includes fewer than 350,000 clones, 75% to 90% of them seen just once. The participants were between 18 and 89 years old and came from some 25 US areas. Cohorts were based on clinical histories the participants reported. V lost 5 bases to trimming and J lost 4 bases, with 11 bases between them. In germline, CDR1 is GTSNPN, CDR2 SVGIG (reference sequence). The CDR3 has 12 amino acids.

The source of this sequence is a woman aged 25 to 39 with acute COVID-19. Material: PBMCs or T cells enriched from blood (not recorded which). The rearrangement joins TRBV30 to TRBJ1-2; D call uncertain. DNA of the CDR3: TGTGCCTGGCTTAGGAGACCCTATGGCTACACCTTC. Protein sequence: CAWLRRPYGYTF. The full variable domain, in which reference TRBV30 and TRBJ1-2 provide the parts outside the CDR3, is SQTIHQWPATLVQPVGSPLSLECTVEGTSNPNLYWYRQAAGRGLQLLFYSVGIGQISSEVPQNLSASRPQDRQFILSSKKLLLSDSGFYLCAWLRRPYGYTFGSGTRLTVV.